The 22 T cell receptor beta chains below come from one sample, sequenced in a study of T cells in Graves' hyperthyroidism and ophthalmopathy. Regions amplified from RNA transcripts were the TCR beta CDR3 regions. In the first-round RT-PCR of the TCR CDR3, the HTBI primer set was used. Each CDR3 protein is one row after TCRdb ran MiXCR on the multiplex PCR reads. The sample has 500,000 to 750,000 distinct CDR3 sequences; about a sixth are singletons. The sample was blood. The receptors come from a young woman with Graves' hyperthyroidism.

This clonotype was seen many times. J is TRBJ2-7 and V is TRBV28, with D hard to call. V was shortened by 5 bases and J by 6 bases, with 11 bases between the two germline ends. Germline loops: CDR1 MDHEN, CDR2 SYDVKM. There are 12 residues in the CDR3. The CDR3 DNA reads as TGTGCCAGCAGTGCCCGGAGAGGCGAGCAGTACTTC. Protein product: CASSARRGEQYF.

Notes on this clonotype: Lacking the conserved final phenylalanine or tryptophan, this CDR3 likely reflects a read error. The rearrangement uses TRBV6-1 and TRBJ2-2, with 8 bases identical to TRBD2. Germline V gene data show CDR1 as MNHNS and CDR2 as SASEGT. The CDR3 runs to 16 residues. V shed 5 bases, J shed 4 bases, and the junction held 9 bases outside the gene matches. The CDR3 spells CASSSAGVSSTGELFL. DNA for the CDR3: TGTGCCAGCAGTTCAGCGGGAGTTTCCTCCACCGGGGAGCTGTTTCTT.

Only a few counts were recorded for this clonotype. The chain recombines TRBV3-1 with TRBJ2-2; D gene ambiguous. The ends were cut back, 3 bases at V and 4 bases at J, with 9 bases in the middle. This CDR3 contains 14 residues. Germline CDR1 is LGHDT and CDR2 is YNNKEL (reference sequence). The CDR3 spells CASSHRQATGELFF. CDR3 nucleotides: TGTGCCAGCAGCCACCGGCAGGCCACCGGGGAGCTGTTTTTT.

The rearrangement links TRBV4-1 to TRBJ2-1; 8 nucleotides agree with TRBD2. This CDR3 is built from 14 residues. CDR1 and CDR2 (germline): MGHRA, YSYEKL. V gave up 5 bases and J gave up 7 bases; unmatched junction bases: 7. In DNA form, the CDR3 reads TGCGCCAGCAGCGCCCGGACTAGCATGAATGAGCAGTTCTTC. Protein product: CASSARTSMNEQFF.

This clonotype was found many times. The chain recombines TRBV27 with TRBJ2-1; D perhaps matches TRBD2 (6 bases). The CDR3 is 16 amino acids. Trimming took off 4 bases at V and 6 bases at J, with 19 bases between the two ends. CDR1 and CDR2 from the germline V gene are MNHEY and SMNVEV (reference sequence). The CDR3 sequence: CASSSGGKILPNEQFF. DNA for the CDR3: TGTGCCAGCAGTTCCGGCGGGAAGATTCTCCCCAATGAGCAGTTCTTC.

CDR3 DNA sequence: TGTGCCAGTAGTAGACTTCCGGGACAGACAACGAACACTGAAGCTTTCTTT. As protein: CASSRLPGQTTNTEAFF. The chain employs TRBV19 and TRBJ1-1, with 7 bases that match TRBD1. The CDR3 sequence is 17 residues long. Per germline, CDR1 LNHDA and CDR2 SQIVND (reference sequence). Losses at the gene ends were 4 bases for V and 1 base for J; bases not matched to a gene: 12.

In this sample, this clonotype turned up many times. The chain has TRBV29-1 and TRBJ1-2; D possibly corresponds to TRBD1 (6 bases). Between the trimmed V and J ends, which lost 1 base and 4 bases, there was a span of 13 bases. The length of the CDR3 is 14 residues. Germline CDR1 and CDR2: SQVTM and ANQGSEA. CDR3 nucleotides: TGCAGCGTTGAAGTCGGACAGTCCCCCTATGGCTACACCTTC. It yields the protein CSVEVGQSPYGYTF.

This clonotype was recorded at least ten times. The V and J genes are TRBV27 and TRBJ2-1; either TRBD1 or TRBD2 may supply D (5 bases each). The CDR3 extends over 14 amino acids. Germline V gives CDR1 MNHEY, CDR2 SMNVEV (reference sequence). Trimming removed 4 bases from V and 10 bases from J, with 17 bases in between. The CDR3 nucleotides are TGTGCCAGCAGTTATGCCGGGGCCCGTAGGGAGCAGTTCTTC. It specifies CASSYAGARREQFF.

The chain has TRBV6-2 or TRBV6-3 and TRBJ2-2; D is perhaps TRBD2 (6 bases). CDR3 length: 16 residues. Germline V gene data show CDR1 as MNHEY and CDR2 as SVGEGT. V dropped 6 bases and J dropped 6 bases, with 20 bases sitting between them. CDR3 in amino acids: CASSDLGLIGPGELFF. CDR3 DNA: TGTGCCAGCAGCGATCTGGGACTTATTGGTCCCGGGGAGCTGTTTTTT.

The CDR3 region is CASTGAGNEKLFF. The CDR3 DNA reads TGTGCCAGCACAGGTGCGGGAAATGAAAAACTGTTTTTT. This chain joins TRBV6-1 and TRBJ1-4, with D hard to call. V dropped 7 bases and J dropped 5 bases, with 11 bases sitting between them. CDR3 size: 13 residues. Looked up from germline, CDR1 is MNHNS and CDR2 is SASEGT.

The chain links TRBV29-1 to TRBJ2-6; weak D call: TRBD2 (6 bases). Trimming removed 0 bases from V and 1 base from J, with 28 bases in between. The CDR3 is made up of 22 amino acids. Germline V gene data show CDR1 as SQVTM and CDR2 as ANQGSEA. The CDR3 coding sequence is TGCAGCGTTGAAGAACTCCCGGGGTTCGGGACCGCGGGGCCATCTGGGGCCAACGTCCTGACTTTC. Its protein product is CSVEELPGFGTAGPSGANVLTF.

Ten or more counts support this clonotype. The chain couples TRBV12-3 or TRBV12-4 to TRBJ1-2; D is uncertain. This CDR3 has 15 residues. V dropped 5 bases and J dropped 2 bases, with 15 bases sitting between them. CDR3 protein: CASSHSWTKNYGYTF. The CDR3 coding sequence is TGTGCCAGCAGTCACTCTTGGACGAAGAACTATGGCTACACCTTC.

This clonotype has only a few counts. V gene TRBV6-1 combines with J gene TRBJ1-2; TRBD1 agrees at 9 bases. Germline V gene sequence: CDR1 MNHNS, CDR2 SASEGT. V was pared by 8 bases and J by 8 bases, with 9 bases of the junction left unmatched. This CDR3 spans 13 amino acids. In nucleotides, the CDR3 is TGTGCCAGCCGGGGACAGGGACTAGGAGGCTACACCTTC. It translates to CASRGQGLGGYTF.

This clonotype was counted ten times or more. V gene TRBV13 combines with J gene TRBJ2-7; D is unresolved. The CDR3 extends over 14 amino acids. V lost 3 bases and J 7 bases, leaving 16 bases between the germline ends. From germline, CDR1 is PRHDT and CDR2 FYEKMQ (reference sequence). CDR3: CASSFVIESSEQYF. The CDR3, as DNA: TGTGCCAGCAGCTTTGTCATCGAGTCTTCTGAGCAGTACTTC.

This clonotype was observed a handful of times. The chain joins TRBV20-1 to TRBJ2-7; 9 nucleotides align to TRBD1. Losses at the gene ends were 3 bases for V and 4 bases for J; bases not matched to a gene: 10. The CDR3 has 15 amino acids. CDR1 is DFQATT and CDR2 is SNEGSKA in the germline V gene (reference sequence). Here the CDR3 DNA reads TGCAGTGCTAGGCCCAGGGACAGGGCGATATACGAGCAGTACTTC. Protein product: CSARPRDRAIYEQYF.

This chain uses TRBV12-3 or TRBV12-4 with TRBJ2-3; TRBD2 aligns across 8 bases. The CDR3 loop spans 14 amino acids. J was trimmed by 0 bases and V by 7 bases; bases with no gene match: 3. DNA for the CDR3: TGTGCCAGCAAAGTAGCGGGAAGCACAGATACGCAGTATTTT. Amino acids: CASKVAGSTDTQYF.

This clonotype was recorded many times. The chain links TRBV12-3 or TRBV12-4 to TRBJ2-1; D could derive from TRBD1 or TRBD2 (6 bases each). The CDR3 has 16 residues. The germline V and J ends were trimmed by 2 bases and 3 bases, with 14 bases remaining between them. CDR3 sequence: CASSLPGAKNYNEQFF. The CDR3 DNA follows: TGTGCCAGCAGTTTACCGGGGGCCAAGAACTACAATGAGCAGTTCTTC.

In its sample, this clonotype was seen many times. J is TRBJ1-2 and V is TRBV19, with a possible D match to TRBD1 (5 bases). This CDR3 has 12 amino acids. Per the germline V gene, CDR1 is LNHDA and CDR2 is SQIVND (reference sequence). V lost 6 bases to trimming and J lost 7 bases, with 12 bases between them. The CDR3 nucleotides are TGTGCCAGTAGGGGCAGGGAGGCTGGCTACACCTTC. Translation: CASRGREAGYTF. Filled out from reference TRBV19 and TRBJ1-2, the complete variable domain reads DGGITQSPKYLFRKEGQNVTLSCEQNLNHDAMYWYRQDPGQGLRLIYYSQIVNDFQKGDIAEGYSVSREKKESFPLTVTSAQKNPTAFYLCASRGREAGYTFGSGTRLTVV.

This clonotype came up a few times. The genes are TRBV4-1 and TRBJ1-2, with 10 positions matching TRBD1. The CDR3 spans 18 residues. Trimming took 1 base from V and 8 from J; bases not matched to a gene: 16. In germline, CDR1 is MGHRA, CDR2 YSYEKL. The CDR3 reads CASSQGSRQGANVRGYTF. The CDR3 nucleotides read TGCGCCAGCAGCCAAGGATCCCGACAGGGGGCAAACGTGCGGGGCTACACCTTC.

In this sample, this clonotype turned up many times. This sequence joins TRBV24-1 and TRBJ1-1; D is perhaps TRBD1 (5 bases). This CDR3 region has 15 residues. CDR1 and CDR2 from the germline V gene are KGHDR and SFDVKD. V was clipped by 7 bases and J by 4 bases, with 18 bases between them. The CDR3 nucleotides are TGTGCCACCAGGGGAGCCCAGGCAGGGAGCACTGAAGCTTTCTTT. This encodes CATRGAQAGSTEAFF.

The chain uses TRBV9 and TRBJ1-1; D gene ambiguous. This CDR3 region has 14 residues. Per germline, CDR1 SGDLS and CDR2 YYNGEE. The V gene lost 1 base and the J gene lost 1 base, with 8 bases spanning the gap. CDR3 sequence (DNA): TGTGCCAGCAGCGTATCATTCGGGAACACTGAAGCTTTCTTT. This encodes CASSVSFGNTEAFF.

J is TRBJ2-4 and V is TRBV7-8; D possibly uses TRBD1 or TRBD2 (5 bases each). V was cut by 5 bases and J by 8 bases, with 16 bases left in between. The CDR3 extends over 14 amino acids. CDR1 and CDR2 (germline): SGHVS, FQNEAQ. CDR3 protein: CASSPGLLGDIQYF. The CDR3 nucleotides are TGTGCCAGCAGCCCCGGGCTATTGGGGGACATTCAGTACTTC. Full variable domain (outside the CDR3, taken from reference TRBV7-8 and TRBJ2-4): GAGVSQSPRYKVAKRGQDVALRCDPISGHVSLFWYQQALGQGPEFLTYFQNEAQLDKSGLPSDRFFAERPEGSVSTLKIQRTQQEDSAVYLCASSPGLLGDIQYFGAGTRLSVL.